This T cell receptor (beta chain) was documented in a study of Graves' ophthalmopathy and Graves' hyperthyroidism. Study observations and caveats: This model predicted ophthalmopathy progression (sensitivity 65% to 71%, specificity around 72%).

RNA transcripts were the template, and TCR beta CDR3 regions were amplified from them. First-round RT-PCR employed HTBI primers, with a second-round multiplex PCR after it. In TCRdb, the multiplex PCR reads were re-called with MiXCR into one record per CDR3 protein. This repertoire shows 400,000 or so distinct CDR3 sequences, about a sixth found once; its top ten account for around 2.4%. This clonotype appeared many times. Its target is unknown. This CDR3 contains 15 residues. Trimming took 4 bases from V and 3 from J; bases not matched to a gene: 7. From germline, CDR1 is MNHEY and CDR2 SMNVEV (reference sequence). The starting material, approximately 10 ml of fresh peripheral blood, provided the PBMCs.

The TCR sequence derives from an adult woman with stable Graves' hyperthyroidism. The chain combines TRBV27 with TRBJ2-7; 9 nucleotides agree with TRBD1. The sample comprised peripheral blood. CDR3 amino acids: CASSSPGQGSYEQYF. The CDR3 DNA reads TGTGCCAGCAGTTCCCCGGGACAGGGAAGCTACGAGCAGTACTTC.